A single sample is the source of the 22 T cell receptor beta chains below, sequenced in a study of beta chain features in type 1 diabetes. Whole-study findings and limits: Type 1 diabetes patients had moderately but significantly shorter TCRB CDR3s in all four CD4+ subsets.

Every bit of the isolated RNA underwent reverse transcription, so sequencing read expressed TCRB transcripts. Only in-frame clones appear in the TCRdb table, and some are missing; sequencing was by immunoSEQ multiplex PCR. The data show about 160,000 clones, approximately 8% seen once. Their cognate antigens are unknown. Material: central memory CD4+ T cells from blood. Receptors were obtained from a woman in her thirties or forties with type 1 diabetes.

This clone was counted at least ten times. The chain joins TRBV28 to TRBJ2-7, with TRBD1 identical over 9 bases. The CDR3 is made up of 15 amino acids. V shed 8 bases and J 9 bases; nucleotides not matched to a gene: 17. The germline CDR1 and CDR2 sequences are MDHEN and SYDVKM. CDR3 sequence reads: CASGPVQGAGTAQYF. As DNA, the CDR3 is TGTGCCAGCGGCCCGGTACAGGGGGCTGGGACTGCGCAGTACTTC.

The V call is TRBV5-6, the J call TRBJ2-1, with TRBD2 matching 7 bases. The germline V gene encodes CDR1 SGHDT and CDR2 YYEEEE. The CDR3 sequence is 18 residues long. Trimming cost V 1 base and J 0 bases; bases outside gene matches: 10. The CDR3 nucleotides read TGTGCCAGCAGCTTGTTCGAGGCCAGCGGGGCCTCCTACAATGAGCAGTTCTTC. Translating it yields CASSLFEASGASYNEQFF.

The chain recombines TRBV28 with TRBJ2-1, with unresolved D. Germline CDR1 is MDHEN and CDR2 is SYDVKM. V was pared by 2 bases and J by 12 bases, with 11 bases between. This CDR3 has 12 amino acids. The DNA for the CDR3 is TGTGCCAGCAGTTTAGTCGTTGAGGTGCAGTTCTTC. It codes for CASSLVVEVQFF.

There are a few counts of this clone. This chain links TRBV5-4 with TRBJ1-6, with 7 bases matching TRBD1. V lost 0 bases and J lost 10; bases outside the gene matches: 4. The CDR3 is 14 residues long. Germline CDR1 and CDR2: SGHNT and YYREEE (reference sequence). The CDR3: CASSLDRGRSPLHF. The DNA of the CDR3 is TGTGCCAGCAGCTTGGACAGGGGAAGATCACCCCTCCACTTT.

The V gene is TRBV28, the J gene TRBJ2-6; D is perhaps TRBD1 (6 bases). This CDR3 spans 15 amino acids. Germline V gene lookup returns CDR1 MDHEN and CDR2 SYDVKM. V was trimmed by 6 bases and J by 0 bases, leaving 9 bases between them. Here the CDR3 DNA reads TGTGCCAGCAGCGCGGACAGCTCTGGGGCCAACGTCCTGACTTTC. Translated: CASSADSSGANVLTF. The full variable domain, rest sourced from reference TRBV28 and TRBJ2-6, is DVKVTQSSRYLVKRTGEKVFLECVQDMDHENMFWYRQDPGLGLRLIYFSYDVKMKEKGDIPEGYSVSREKKERFSLILESASTNQTSMYLCASSADSSGANVLTFGAGSRLTVL.

V is TRBV11-2 and J is TRBJ1-1; 7 bases agree with TRBD1. Germline trimming cut 5 bases from V and 7 bases from J; bases unmatched to any gene: 13. The CDR3 length is 15 residues. Germline loops: CDR1 SGHAT, CDR2 FQNNGV. CDR3 sequence reads: CASSLKAGTEHEAFF. CDR3 DNA sequence: TGTGCCAGCAGCCTAAAGGCTGGGACAGAACATGAAGCTTTCTTT. The whole variable domain, filled in from reference TRBV11-2 and TRBJ1-1, reads EAGVAQSPRYKIIEKRQSVAFWCNPISGHATLYWYQQILGQGPKLLIQFQNNGVVDDSQLPKDRFSAERLKGVDSTLKIQPAKLEDSAVYLCASSLKAGTEHEAFFGQGTRLTVV.

The rearrangement joins TRBV4-2 to TRBJ1-1; TRBD1 is a possible D gene (5 bases). This CDR3 is built from 14 residues. Per germline, CDR1 LGHNA and CDR2 YNFKEQ. The germline V and J ends were trimmed by 3 bases and 6 bases, with 14 bases remaining between them. CDR3 in DNA: TGTGCCAGCAGCCAGTCCGACAGTTTTCCTGAAGCTTTCTTT. As protein: CASSQSDSFPEAFF.

This clone was seen a few times. The rearrangement links TRBV6-5 to TRBJ2-7; maybe TRBD1 (6 bases). The CDR3 spans 13 residues. Germline CDR1 reads MNHEY; CDR2 reads SVGAGI. V was clipped by 7 bases and J by 4 bases, with 14 bases between them. CDR3: CASTNPGTYEQYF. CDR3 DNA sequence: TGTGCCAGCACTAACCCGGGGACATACGAGCAGTACTTC.

This clone was observed a few times. The J gene is TRBJ2-1, the V gene TRBV9; no reliable D call. CDR1 is SGDLS and CDR2 is YYNGEE in the germline V gene. The V and J ends lost 3 bases and 8 bases respectively, with 18 bases between them. This CDR3 contains 15 residues. For the CDR3, the DNA is TGTGCCAGCAGCGAAGGTTTGGGCTTTGGTTATGAGCAGTTCTTC. It codes for CASSEGLGFGYEQFF.

This clone has a handful of counts. The chain carries TRBV5-1 and TRBJ1-1; D unresolved. Trimming stripped 0 bases from V and 0 bases from J, with 9 bases between. CDR1 SGHRS and CDR2 YFSETQ come from the germline V gene. The CDR3 has 15 amino acids. The CDR3 sequence is CASSLEAVVNTEAFF. The CDR3 bases are TGCGCCAGCAGCTTGGAAGCGGTTGTGAACACTGAAGCTTTCTTT.

This chain joins TRBV30 and TRBJ1-2, with 7 bases that match TRBD1. Germline V gene lookup returns CDR1 GTSNPN and CDR2 SVGIG (reference sequence). CDR3 size: 14 residues. After removal of 0 bases from V and 5 bases from J, the junction contained 6 bases not matched to a gene. CDR3 in amino acids: CAWSVQGSVYGYTF. CDR3 DNA sequence: TGTGCCTGGAGTGTACAGGGGTCCGTTTATGGCTACACCTTC.

The chain has TRBV7-2 and TRBJ2-3, with D unresolved. Trimming pared 1 base from V and 0 bases from J, leaving 8 bases between. Germline V gene sequence: CDR1 SGHTA, CDR2 FQGNSA. The CDR3 has 15 amino acids. As DNA, the CDR3 is TGTGCCAGCAGCTTAGATTGGCGGAGCACAGATACGCAGTATTTT. This encodes CASSLDWRSTDTQYF.

This clone has a handful of counts. The chain carries TRBV18 and TRBJ2-3; D might be TRBD2 (5 bases). Trimming shortened V by 4 bases and J by 0 bases, and 11 bases separated the two germline ends. Germline V CDR1 and CDR2: KGHSH, LQKENI. The CDR3 runs to 15 residues. The DNA of the CDR3 is TGTGCCAGCTCACTACTCGGAGGTAGCACAGATACGCAGTATTTT. This translates into CASSLLGGSTDTQYF.

This clone occurred a few times. The V gene is TRBV28, the J gene TRBJ2-1; a possible D gene is TRBD1 (5 bases). The CDR3 length is 13 residues. Between the trimmed V and J ends, which lost 0 bases and 8 bases, there was a span of 8 bases. Germline V gives CDR1 MDHEN, CDR2 SYDVKM. CDR3 nucleotides: TGTGCCAGCAGTTTATGGGGGCCGGATGAGCAGTTCTTC. This encodes CASSLWGPDEQFF.

This clone was detected many times. This CDR3 is also generated by other DNA sequences in the sample. The V call is TRBV11-2, the J call TRBJ1-5, with a possible D match to TRBD1 (6 bases). V lost 3 bases, J lost 0 bases, and 9 bases lay in between. Germline CDR1 SGHAT, CDR2 FQNNGV. The CDR3 totals 15 residues. The DNA for the CDR3 is TGTGCCAGCAGCTTGACAGGAGGTAGCAATCAGCCCCAGCATTTT. This codes for CASSLTGGSNQPQHF.

This clone was seen only a few times. The chain is built from TRBV28 and TRBJ2-1, with D perhaps TRBD1 (5 bases). Germline CDR1 and CDR2: MDHEN and SYDVKM. Trimming pared 7 bases from V and 0 bases from J, leaving 19 bases between. This CDR3 has 17 residues. The CDR3 coding sequence is TGTGCCAGCACCCTTTTAGGGGCAGCCGGCTCCTACAATGAGCAGTTCTTC. Protein product: CASTLLGAAGSYNEQFF.

The chain uses TRBV6-6 and TRBJ1-5, with 9 bases aligning to TRBD1. The V gene end was trimmed by 0 bases and the J gene end by 6 bases; junction bases not matched to a gene: 0. Germline CDR1 MNHNY, CDR2 SVGAGI (reference sequence). The length of the CDR3 is 14 residues. DNA for the CDR3: TGTGCCAGCAGTTACTCGACAGGGGGTCAGCCCCAGCATTTT. This sequence encodes CASSYSTGGQPQHF.

The sample holds a few counts of this clone. The chain is built from TRBV28 and TRBJ2-2; TRBD2 matches 8 bases. CDR1 is MDHEN, CDR2 SYDVKM, per germline. The trim removed 11 bases at V and 5 bases at J, leaving 7 bases unmatched. The CDR3 sequence is 13 residues long. CDR3 in DNA: TGTGCCTCCAGCGGGAGAGGAACCGGGGAGCTGTTTTTT. Encoded protein: CASSGRGTGELFF.

This clone was counted ten times or more. CDR3 in amino acids: CASSLFDNEQFF. CDR3 nucleotide sequence: TGTGCCAGCAGCTTATTCGACAATGAGCAGTTCTTC. The chain has TRBV11-2 and TRBJ2-1; D is uncertain. CDR3 size: 12 residues. Germline V gene data show CDR1 as SGHAT and CDR2 as FQNNGV. Trimming left V 2 bases short and J 5 bases short, with 4 bases between. The complete variable domain, with remaining parts taken from reference TRBV11-2 and TRBJ2-1, reads EAGVAQSPRYKIIEKRQSVAFWCNPISGHATLYWYQQILGQGPKLLIQFQNNGVVDDSQLPKDRFSAERLKGVDSTLKIQPAKLEDSAVYLCASSLFDNEQFFGPGTRLTVL.

This clone was counted between two and nine times. The V call is TRBV7-9, the J call TRBJ2-7; TRBD2 aligns across 12 bases. The ends lost 5 bases at V and 5 bases at J; junction bases unmatched: 1. The CDR3 totals 13 residues. Per the germline V gene, CDR1 is SEHNR and CDR2 is FQNEAQ (reference sequence). The DNA for the CDR3 is TGTGCCAGCAGCAGGACTAGCGGGGACGAGCAGTACTTC. Translating it yields CASSRTSGDEQYF.

This clone has more than one count but fewer than ten. This rearrangement joins TRBV10-3 to TRBJ1-6; 7 nucleotides align to TRBD1. V dropped 10 bases and J dropped 10; count of bases not matched to a gene: 7. The V gene's germline CDR1 is ENHRY and CDR2 SYGVKD. The CDR3 covers 12 residues. The CDR3 DNA reads TGTGCCACCGACAGGGATTACTCACCCCTCCACTTT. Its translation: CATDRDYSPLHF.

This clone occurred a few times. This sequence joins TRBV5-1 and TRBJ2-3, with 8 positions matching TRBD2. The CDR3 has 17 amino acids. Looked up from germline, CDR1 is SGHRS and CDR2 is YFSETQ. The V gene end was trimmed by 0 bases and the J gene end by 1 base; junction bases not matched to a gene: 7. CDR3 region: CASSLGSGGPGTDTQYF. DNA of the CDR3: TGCGCCAGCAGCTTGGGCTCGGGGGGGCCAGGCACAGATACGCAGTATTTT.